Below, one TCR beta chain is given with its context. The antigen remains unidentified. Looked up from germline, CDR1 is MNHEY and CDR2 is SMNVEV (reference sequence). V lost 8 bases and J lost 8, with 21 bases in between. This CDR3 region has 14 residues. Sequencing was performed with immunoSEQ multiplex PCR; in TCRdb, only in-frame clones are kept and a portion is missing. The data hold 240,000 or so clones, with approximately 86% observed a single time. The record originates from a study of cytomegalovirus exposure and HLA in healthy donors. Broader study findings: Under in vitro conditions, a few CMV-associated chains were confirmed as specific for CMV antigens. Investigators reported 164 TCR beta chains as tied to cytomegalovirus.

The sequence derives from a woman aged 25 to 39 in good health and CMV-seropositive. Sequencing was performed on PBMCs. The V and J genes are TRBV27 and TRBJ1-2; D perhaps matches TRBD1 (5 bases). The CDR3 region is CASGPPGSVYGYTF. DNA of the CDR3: TGTGCCAGCGGACCCCCAGGGTCGGTATACGGCTACACCTTC.